A selection of T cell receptor beta chains follows, all from one sample in a study of beta chain features in type 1 diabetes. The protocol was immunoSEQ multiplex PCR, while the TCRdb copy is restricted to in-frame clones and leaves out a portion. The table has hundreds of thousands of clones, 11% to 15% seen once. Sequencing was performed on naive CD4+ T cells from blood. Receptors were obtained from a man in his late teens or twenties with type 1 diabetes. CDR3s include the opening cysteine and the closing phenylalanine or tryptophan. The order of the fields is clone size, V gene, J gene, D gene, CDR3 DNA, CDR3 protein. The D gene is left open where the match is weak. The size entry is marked missing in some rows and otherwise reads once, few, many or a size class.

clone_size: .
v_call: TRBV10-3
j_call: TRBJ2-1
d_call: TRBD2
cdr3_nt: TGTGCCATCAGTGAGTCAGGGACTAGCGGGTGGAATGAGCAGTTCTTC
cdr3_aa: CAISESGTSGWNEQFF

clone_size: .
v_call: TRBV29-1
j_call: TRBJ2-7
d_call: TRBD1
cdr3_nt: TGCAGCGTTGGCTACCGGGGACAGGCGGTACGGGAGCAGTACTTC
cdr3_aa: CSVGYRGQAVREQYF

clone_size: .
v_call: TRBV5-1
j_call: TRBJ2-5
d_call: .
cdr3_nt: TGCGCCAGCAGCAACGACGGGTCGGAGACCCAGTACTTC
cdr3_aa: CASSNDGSETQYF

clone_size: .
v_call: TRBV18
j_call: TRBJ2-7
d_call: .
cdr3_nt: TGTGCCAGCTCACCCGGACAGTCCTACGAGCAGTACTTC
cdr3_aa: CASSPGQSYEQYF

clone_size: few
v_call: TRBV7-2
j_call: TRBJ2-1
d_call: TRBD2
cdr3_nt: TGTGCCAGCAGTCGGGGGGACTACGCTTACAATGAGCAGTTCTTC
cdr3_aa: CASSRGDYAYNEQFF

clone_size: .
v_call: TRBV30
j_call: TRBJ1-2
d_call: .
cdr3_nt: TGTGCCTGGAGTGTCGACTCGAATGGCTACACCTTC
cdr3_aa: CAWSVDSNGYTF

clone_size: few
v_call: TRBV10-3
j_call: TRBJ2-2
d_call: .
cdr3_nt: TGTGCCATATGGCCCGGAGACACCGGGGAGCTGTTTTTT
cdr3_aa: CAIWPGDTGELFF

clone_size: few
v_call: TRBV29-1
j_call: TRBJ2-7
d_call: TRBD2
cdr3_nt: TGCAGCGTTGAAGGGGCTAGCGGGGGTTACGAGCAGTACTTC
cdr3_aa: CSVEGASGGYEQYF

clone_size: .
v_call: TRBV6-1
j_call: TRBJ1-1
d_call: TRBD1
cdr3_nt: TGTGCCAGCGGGGGGACAGCAATGAACACTGAAGCTTTCTTT
cdr3_aa: CASGGTAMNTEAFF

clone_size: .
v_call: TRBV6-4
j_call: TRBJ2-6
d_call: TRBD1
cdr3_nt: TGTGCCAGCAGTGAGGACAGGGGGTCTTCTGGGGCCAACGTCCTGACTTTC
cdr3_aa: CASSEDRGSSGANVLTF

clone_size: few
v_call: TRBV28
j_call: TRBJ1-2
d_call: .
cdr3_nt: TGTGCCAGCAGTTTACAGGGACATAGCTCTGGCTACACCTTC
cdr3_aa: CASSLQGHSSGYTF